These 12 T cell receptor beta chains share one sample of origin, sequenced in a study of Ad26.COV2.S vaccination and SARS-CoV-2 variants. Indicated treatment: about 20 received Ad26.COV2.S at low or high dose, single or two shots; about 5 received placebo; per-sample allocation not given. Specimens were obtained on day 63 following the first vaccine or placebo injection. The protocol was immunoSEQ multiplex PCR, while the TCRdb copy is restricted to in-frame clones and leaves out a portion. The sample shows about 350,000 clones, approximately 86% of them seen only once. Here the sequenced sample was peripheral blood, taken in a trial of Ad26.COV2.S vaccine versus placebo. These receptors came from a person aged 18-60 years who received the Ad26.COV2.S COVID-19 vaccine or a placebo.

The CDR3 coding sequence is TGCGCCAGCAGCCAAGCCCCGGGACAGCGAAATCAGCCCCAGCATTTT. This codes for CASSQAPGQRNQPQHF. V gene TRBV4-1 combines with J gene TRBJ1-5, with 7 bases fitting TRBD1. Germline V gives CDR1 MGHRA, CDR2 YSYEKL. V was pared by 1 base and J by 4 bases, with 7 bases of the junction left unmatched. The CDR3 contains 16 residues.

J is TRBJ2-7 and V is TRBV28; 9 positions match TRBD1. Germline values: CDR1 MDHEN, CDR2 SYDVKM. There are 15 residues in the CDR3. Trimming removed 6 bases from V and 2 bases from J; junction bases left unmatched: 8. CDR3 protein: CASRGTGRGTYEQYF. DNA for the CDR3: TGTGCCAGCAGGGGGACAGGGAGGGGGACCTACGAGCAGTACTTC. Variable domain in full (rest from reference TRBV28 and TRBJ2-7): DVKVTQSSRYLVKRTGEKVFLECVQDMDHENMFWYRQDPGLGLRLIYFSYDVKMKEKGDIPEGYSVSREKKERFSLILESASTNQTSMYLCASRGTGRGTYEQYFGPGTRLTVT.

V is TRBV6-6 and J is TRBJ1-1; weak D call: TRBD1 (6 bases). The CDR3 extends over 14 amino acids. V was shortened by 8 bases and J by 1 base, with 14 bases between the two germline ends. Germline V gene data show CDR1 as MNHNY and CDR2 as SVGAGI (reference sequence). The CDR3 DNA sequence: TGTGCCAGCCACACCTGGACAGCGAACACTGAAGCTTTCTTT. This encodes CASHTWTANTEAFF.

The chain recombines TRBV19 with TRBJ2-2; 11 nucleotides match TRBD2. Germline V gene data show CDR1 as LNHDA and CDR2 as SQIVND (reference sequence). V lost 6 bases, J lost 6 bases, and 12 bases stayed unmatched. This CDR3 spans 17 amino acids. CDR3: CASSTGLAAYLPGELFF. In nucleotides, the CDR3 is TGTGCCAGTAGCACGGGACTAGCGGCGTATCTCCCCGGGGAGCTGTTTTTT.

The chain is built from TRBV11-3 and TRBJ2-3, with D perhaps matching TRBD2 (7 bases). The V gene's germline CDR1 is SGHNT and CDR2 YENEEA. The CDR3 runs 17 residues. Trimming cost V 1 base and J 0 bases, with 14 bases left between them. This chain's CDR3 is CASSLGVAGASTDTQYF. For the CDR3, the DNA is TGTGCCAGCAGCTTAGGAGTTGCGGGGGCGAGCACAGATACGCAGTATTTT.

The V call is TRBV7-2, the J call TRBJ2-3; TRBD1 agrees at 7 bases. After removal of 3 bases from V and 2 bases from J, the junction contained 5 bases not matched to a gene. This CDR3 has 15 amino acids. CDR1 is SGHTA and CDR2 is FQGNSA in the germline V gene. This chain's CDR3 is CASSFTGVYTDTQYF. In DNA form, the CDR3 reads TGTGCCAGCAGCTTTACAGGGGTCTACACAGATACGCAGTATTTT.

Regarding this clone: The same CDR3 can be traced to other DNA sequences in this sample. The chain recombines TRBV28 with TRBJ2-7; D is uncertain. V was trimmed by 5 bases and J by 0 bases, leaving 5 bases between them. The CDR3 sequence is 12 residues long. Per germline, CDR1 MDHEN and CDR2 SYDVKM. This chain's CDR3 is CASSPPSYEQYF. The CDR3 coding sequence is TGTGCCAGCAGTCCGCCCTCCTACGAGCAGTACTTC.

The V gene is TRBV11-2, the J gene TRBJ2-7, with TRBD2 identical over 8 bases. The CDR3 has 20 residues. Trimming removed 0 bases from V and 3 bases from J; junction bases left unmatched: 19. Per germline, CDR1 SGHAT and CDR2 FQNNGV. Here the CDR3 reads CASSLEAAGGRFQGLYEQYF. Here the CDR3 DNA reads TGTGCCAGCAGCTTAGAGGCGGCGGGAGGTCGGTTTCAGGGTCTCTACGAGCAGTACTTC.

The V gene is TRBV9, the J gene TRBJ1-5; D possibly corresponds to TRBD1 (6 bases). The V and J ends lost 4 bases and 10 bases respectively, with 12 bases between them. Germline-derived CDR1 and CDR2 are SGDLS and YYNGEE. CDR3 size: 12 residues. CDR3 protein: CASSPEGGPQHF. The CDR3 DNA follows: TGTGCCAGCAGCCCCGAGGGGGGACCCCAGCATTTT.

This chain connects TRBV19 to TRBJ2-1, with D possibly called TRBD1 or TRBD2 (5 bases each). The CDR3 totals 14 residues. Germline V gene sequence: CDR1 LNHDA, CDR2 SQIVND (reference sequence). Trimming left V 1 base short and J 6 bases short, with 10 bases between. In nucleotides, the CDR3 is TGTGCCAGTAGTATAGGGGGGATATTCAATGAGCAGTTCTTC. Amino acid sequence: CASSIGGIFNEQFF.

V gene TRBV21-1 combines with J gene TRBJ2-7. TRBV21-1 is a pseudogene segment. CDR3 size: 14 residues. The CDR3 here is CASSPNGRAYEQYF. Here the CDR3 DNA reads TGTGCCAGCAGCCCCAACGGAAGGGCTTACGAGCAGTACTTC.

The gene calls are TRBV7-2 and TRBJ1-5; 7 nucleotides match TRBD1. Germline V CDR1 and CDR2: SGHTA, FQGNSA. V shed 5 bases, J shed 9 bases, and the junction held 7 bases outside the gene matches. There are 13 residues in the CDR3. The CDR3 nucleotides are TGTGCCAGCAGCCCCGGACAGGACAGGCCCCAGCATTTT. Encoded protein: CASSPGQDRPQHF.